This T cell receptor beta chain comes out of a study of CD8 T cells in ankylosing spondylitis. This CDR3 is 13 amino acids long. Germline V gene lookup returns CDR1 LGHDT and CDR2 YNNKEL (reference sequence). The V gene end was trimmed by 5 bases and the J gene end by 7 bases; junction bases not matched to a gene: 7. In making TCR beta libraries, quantitative 5'-RACE with molecular barcodes was used. TCRdb re-derived calls from the 5' RACE reads in MiXCR, one entry per CDR3 protein. The sample gives a few hundred thousand distinct CDR3 sequences, more than 20% of which show up once; roughly a sixth is in the top ten. Study conclusions and caveats: One TCR beta motif, made up of eight highly homologous variants, appeared characteristic of ankylosing spondylitis blood. Existing reports had already noted some motif variants in reactive arthritis synovial fluid and blood.

Concerning this clonotype: Its antigen is undetermined.

This sequence joins TRBV3-1 and TRBJ1-1, with 7 bases aligning to TRBD1. Sequencing was performed on blood, either unsorted or a sorted T cell fraction (not recorded which). The clonotype was recovered from a male donor with ankylosing spondylitis. This CDR3 reads CASSKTGQVEAFF. The CDR3 DNA reads as TGTGCCAGCAGCAAAACCGGACAGGTTGAAGCTTTCTTT.